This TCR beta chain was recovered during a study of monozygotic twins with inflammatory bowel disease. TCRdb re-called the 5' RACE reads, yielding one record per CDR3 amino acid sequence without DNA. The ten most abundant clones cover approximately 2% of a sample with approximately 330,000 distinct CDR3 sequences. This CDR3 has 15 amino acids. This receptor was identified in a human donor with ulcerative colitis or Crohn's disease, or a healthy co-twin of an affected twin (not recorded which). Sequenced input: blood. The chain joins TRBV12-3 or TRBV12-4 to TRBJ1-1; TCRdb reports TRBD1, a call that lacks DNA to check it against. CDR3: CASSQGGGMNTEAFF.